This TCR beta chain appears in the sequencing data of a study of identical twins. Study-wide points: Possibly, invariant MAIT and iNKT cells partly confounded zero-insertion analyses.

TCRdb passed the 5' RACE reads through MiXCR, listing each CDR3 protein once. The sample carries about 340,000 distinct CDR3 sequences, 12% recorded once. The V end lost 0 bases, the J end lost 9 bases, and 12 bases lay between the germline ends. The CDR3 is 14 amino acids. The germline V gene has CDR1 SGHTA and CDR2 FQGNSA. This clonotype was detected only a few times. Its matching antigen is unknown. The data were also submitted as part of a second study, on yellow fever vaccine responses in identical twins. That study reports: Twins' vaccine T cell responses reportedly seemed partly convergent and partly personalized.

The chain joins TRBV7-2 to TRBJ2-4; D call uncertain. The specimen was CD8+ T cells sorted from blood. This TCR was sampled from a woman under 30 in good health. CDR3 DNA: TGTGCCAGCAGCTTAGCCGACGATGGTCGCATTCAGTACTTC. This codes for CASSLADDGRIQYF. Full variable domain (rest looked up from reference TRBV7-2 and TRBJ2-4): GAGVSQSPSNKVTEKGKDVELRCDPISGHTALYWYRQSLGQGLEFLIYFQGNSAPDKSGLPSDRFSAERTGGSVSTLTIQRTQQEDSAVYLCASSLADDGRIQYFGAGTRLSVL.